The present TCR beta chain was sequenced within a study of cytomegalovirus exposure and HLA in healthy donors. Findings and limits, study-wide: In an earlier analysis, about 87% or about 30%: the productive usage of most TCR beta V segments.

Trimming removed 2 bases from V and 2 bases from J; junction bases left unmatched: 4. This CDR3 comprises 15 residues. Germline V CDR1 and CDR2: MGHRA, YSYEKL. As for this clone: The antigen is not known.

Researchers ran the PCR with 60 Vbeta and 13 Jbeta primers. Here immunoSEQ multiplex PCR was the method, and the copy in TCRdb shows in-frame clones only, minus some. This table has under 200,000 clones, 60% to 80% appearing once. The clonotype originates from a male donor in good health and CMV-seronegative. Specimen: PBMCs. V gene TRBV4-1 combines with J gene TRBJ2-3; 7 nucleotides match TRBD2. Here the CDR3 DNA reads TGCGCCAGCAGCCAAATAAGCGGGGTCACAGATACGCAGTATTTT. This gives the protein CASSQISGVTDTQYF.